The 11 T cell receptor beta chains below all came from one sample that was sequenced in a study of response to subunit inactivated influenza vaccine. TCRdb re-called the RT-PCR reads with MiXCR, one entry per CDR3 protein. The repertoire holds about 800,000 distinct CDR3 sequences, with less than 25% as singletons. The sample here was PBMCs from blood, taken roughly 5 days after vaccination. Every receptor here comes from a man aged 45-65 years who received an inactivated influenza vaccine.

The genes are TRBV12-3 or TRBV12-4 and TRBJ2-1; 9 nucleotides align to TRBD2. The CDR3 has 14 amino acids. Trimming cost V 3 bases and J 9 bases; bases outside gene matches: 6. CDR3 in DNA: TGTGCCAGCAGTTTTGCGGGGGGGAAACCTGAGCAGTTCTTC. The encoded protein is CASSFAGGKPEQFF.

V is TRBV15 and J is TRBJ2-7; 13 positions agree with TRBD2. This CDR3 region has 13 residues. V lost 6 bases, J lost 6 bases, and 2 bases stayed unmatched. Germline CDR1 LNHNV, CDR2 YYDKDF (reference sequence). CDR3 bases: TGTGCCACCAGGAGGACTAGCGGGAGCGAGCAGTACTTC. Its protein is CATRRTSGSEQYF. Filled out from reference TRBV15 and TRBJ2-7, the complete variable domain reads DAMVIQNPRYQVTQFGKPVTLSCSQTLNHNVMYWYQQKSSQAPKLLFHYYDKDFNNEADTPDNFQSRRPNTSFCFLDIRSPGLGDTAMYLCATRRTSGSEQYFGPGTRLTVT.

The chain combines TRBV3-1 with TRBJ1-3, with 8 bases that match TRBD1. V shed 5 bases and J 2 bases; nucleotides not matched to a gene: 5. There are 15 residues in the CDR3. Looked up from germline, CDR1 is LGHDT and CDR2 is YNNKEL (reference sequence). The CDR3 DNA reads as TGTGCCAGCAGCGCCGGGACAGGCCCTGGAAACACCATATATTTT. This sequence encodes CASSAGTGPGNTIYF.

The chain joins TRBV7-2 to TRBJ1-5, with 8 bases identical to TRBD1. The CDR3 contains 15 residues. The germline CDR1 and CDR2 sequences are SGHTA and FQGNSA. The V segment lost 4 bases and the J segment 7 bases; nucleotides outside the gene matches: 9. The CDR3 protein is CASSYAQGAEQPQHF. As DNA, the CDR3 is TGTGCCAGCAGCTACGCTCAGGGGGCTGAACAGCCCCAGCATTTT.

This rearrangement joins TRBV30 to TRBJ2-2, with a weak D call TRBD1 (5 bases). From germline, CDR1 is GTSNPN and CDR2 SVGIG (reference sequence). The CDR3 has 14 amino acids. V was shortened by 3 bases and J by 8 bases, with 16 bases between the two germline ends. The CDR3 sequence: CAWRPPQGVGELFF. The CDR3 nucleotides read TGTGCCTGGAGACCCCCCCAGGGCGTAGGGGAGCTGTTTTTT.

This clonotype was picked up a small number of times. V and J are TRBV12-3 or TRBV12-4 and TRBJ1-5; the D is unclear. CDR3 length: 13 residues. The V end lost 6 bases, the J end lost 1 base, and 7 bases lay between the germline ends. The CDR3 reads CASREGSNQPQHF. DNA of the CDR3: TGTGCCAGCAGGGAAGGGAGCAATCAGCCCCAGCATTTT.

The table lists this clonotype with a few counts. The rearrangement links TRBV3-1 to TRBJ1-2; D is perhaps TRBD1 (5 bases). This CDR3 region has 13 residues. From germline, CDR1 is LGHDT and CDR2 YNNKEL (reference sequence). Trimming removed 4 bases at V and 7 bases at J, with 13 bases between. The chain's CDR3 is CASSPGRQVGYTF. CDR3 nucleotides: TGTGCCAGCAGCCCAGGGCGACAAGTTGGCTACACCTTC.

This clonotype has a handful of counts. The chain employs TRBV20-1 and TRBJ2-7; no definite D call. The germline V gene encodes CDR1 DFQATT and CDR2 SNEGSKA (reference sequence). V was trimmed by 1 base and J by 0 bases, leaving 7 bases between them. The CDR3 length is 13 residues. The DNA of the CDR3 is TGCAGTGCTAGAGTCCCAGGCTCCTACGAGCAGTACTTC. Translated: CSARVPGSYEQYF.

This clonotype was seen only a few times. This chain uses TRBV27 with TRBJ2-7; D gene ambiguous. The CDR3 consists of 15 residues. V lost 6 bases and J lost 2, with 17 bases in between. Germline values: CDR1 MNHEY, CDR2 SMNVEV (reference sequence). CDR3 DNA sequence: TGTGCCAGCAGCTCTGTCCTAGGACGGCCCTACGAGCAGTACTTC. Translating gives CASSSVLGRPYEQYF.

This clonotype was detected ten times or more. The chain couples TRBV12-3 or TRBV12-4 to TRBJ2-3; 8 nucleotides agree with TRBD2. The V and J ends lost 0 bases and 3 bases, in that order; junction bases with no gene match: 2. This CDR3 contains 15 residues. The CDR3 nucleotides are TGTGCCAGCAGTTTAGCGCCGGGGGGGACAGATACGCAGTATTTT. The encoded protein is CASSLAPGGTDTQYF.

This chain connects TRBV5-1 to TRBJ2-5, with 8 bases matching TRBD1. With V trimmed by 4 bases and J by 5 bases, 10 bases remained unmatched. The CDR3 spans 15 residues. The germline V gene has CDR1 SGHRS and CDR2 YFSETQ. In DNA, the CDR3 is TGCGCCAGCAGCCAGACGGGACAGGCGAGGGAGACCCAGTACTTC. Its translation: CASSQTGQARETQYF.